Listed here is a single T cell receptor (beta chain). The data stem from a study of blood T cell repertoires in COVID-19. About the research overall: There were acute and convalescent COVID-19 samples, and they came from the United States, Italy and Spain. T cells, B-cell-depleted T cells, or PBMCs supplied cDNA or gDNA.

Trimming left V 6 bases short and J 2 bases short, with 12 bases between. Germline V gene sequence: CDR1 MNHEY, CDR2 SVGAGI. The CDR3 extends over 14 amino acids. Per the original data handling: Estimated nucleated cell counts came from reference gene primer amplification. TCRdb's table, derived via immunoSEQ multiplex PCR, lists solely in-frame clones and lacks some. D and trimming were read from the DNA, whereas the V and J calls and clone size are those reported in that table. The data contain 350,000 to 550,000 clones, approximately 90% of them singletons. The chain uses TRBV6-5 and TRBJ2-3; D is perhaps TRBD2 (5 bases). The specimen was peripheral blood. This sequence originates from a woman aged 25 to 39 with acute or convalescent COVID-19. The CDR3 protein is CASSYGLYTDTQYF. The CDR3 region has the DNA TGTGCCAGCAGCTACGGACTGTACACAGATACGCAGTATTTT.